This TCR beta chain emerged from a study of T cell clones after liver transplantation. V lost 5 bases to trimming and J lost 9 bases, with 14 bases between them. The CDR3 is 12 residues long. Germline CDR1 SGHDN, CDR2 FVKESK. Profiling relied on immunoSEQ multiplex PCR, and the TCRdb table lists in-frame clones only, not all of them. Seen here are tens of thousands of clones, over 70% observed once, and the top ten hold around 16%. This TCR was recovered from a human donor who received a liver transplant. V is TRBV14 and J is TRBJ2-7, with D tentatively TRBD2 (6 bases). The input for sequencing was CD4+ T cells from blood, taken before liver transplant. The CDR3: CASSMSGGAQYF. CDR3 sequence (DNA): TGTGCCAGCAGCATGAGCGGCGGGGCGCAGTACTTC.